The rows below give T cell receptor beta chains drawn from one sample of a study of cytomegalovirus exposure and HLA in healthy donors. TCRdb's table, derived via immunoSEQ multiplex PCR, lists solely in-frame clones and lacks some. The sample has roughly 150,000 clones, approximately 85% seen once. The sample taken for sequencing was PBMCs. The receptors were gathered from a young man in good health and CMV-seropositive. Each CDR3 is given with its conserved first and last residue. D genes are given only for firm matches. Clone sizes are given selectively: once, few, many, or a class where the clone is expanded.

length,size,D,V,J,DNA,CDR3
16,-,-,TRBV19,TRBJ1-3,TGTGCCAGTAGTATAATTGGGAGGGGGACTGGAAACACCATATATTTT,CASSIIGRGTGNTIYF
14,once,TRBD1,TRBV5-1,TRBJ2-7,TGCGCCAGCAGCTCCCCTGAGGGGGCCCACGAGCAGTACTTC,CASSSPEGAHEQYF
14,few,-,TRBV6-4,TRBJ2-3,TGTGCCAGCAGTGAGGTTGCGGGATCAGATACGCAGTATTTT,CASSEVAGSDTQYF
15,-,-,TRBV18,TRBJ1-3,TGTGCCAGCTCACCATCGGGGTCTTCTGGAAACACCATATATTTT,CASSPSGSSGNTIYF
14,-,-,TRBV5-1,TRBJ2-1,TGCGCCAGCAGCTTGTATAACAGAGACAATGAGCAGTTCTTC,CASSLYNRDNEQFF
12,once,-,TRBV27,TRBJ2-1,TGTGCCAGCAGTGTAACAGGGTATGAGCAGTTCTTC,CASSVTGYEQFF
14,once,-,TRBV5-4,TRBJ2-7,TGTGCCAGCAGCTTGGCCAGGGCCCCTCTCGAGCAGTACTTC,CASSLARAPLEQYF
16,once,-,TRBV7-9,TRBJ2-5,TGTTCCAGCAGCTCTGTGGCCAGACAGTTCCAAGAGACCCAGTACTTC,CSSSSVARQFQETQYF
16,-,-,TRBV7-8,TRBJ1-4,TGTGCCAGCAGGCAACTAGGAGGTGCGGCTAATGAAAAACTGTTTTTT,CASRQLGGAANEKLFF
22,-,-,TRBV4-1,TRBJ2-6,TGCGCCAGCAGCCAAGCTGACCCAGGGGTCAGGGTCCATAGCTCCGGGGCCAACGTCCTGACTTTC,CASSQADPGVRVHSSGANVLTF
19,-,TRBD2,TRBV13,TRBJ2-2,TGTGCCAGCAGCTCCTCCCGTTTTTGGATAGCGGGATCCACCGGGGAGCTGTTTTTT,CASSSSRFWIAGSTGELFF
16,-,TRBD1,TRBV29-1,TRBJ2-6,TGCAGCGTTTCGGACAGGGTGTCCTCTGGGGCCAACGTCCTGACTTTC,CSVSDRVSSGANVLTF
12,-,-,TRBV28,TRBJ1-2,TGTGCCAGCAGTCCCCAGGTCTATGGCTACACCTTC,CASSPQVYGYTF
13,-,-,TRBV5-4,TRBJ2-1,TGTGCCAGCAGCTCGGGACTCGGCGATGAGCAGTTCTTC,CASSSGLGDEQFF
14,few,-,TRBV6-5,TRBJ1-1,TGTGCCAGCAGTTACTCGGAGGAGGACACTGAAGCTTTCTTT,CASSYSEEDTEAFF